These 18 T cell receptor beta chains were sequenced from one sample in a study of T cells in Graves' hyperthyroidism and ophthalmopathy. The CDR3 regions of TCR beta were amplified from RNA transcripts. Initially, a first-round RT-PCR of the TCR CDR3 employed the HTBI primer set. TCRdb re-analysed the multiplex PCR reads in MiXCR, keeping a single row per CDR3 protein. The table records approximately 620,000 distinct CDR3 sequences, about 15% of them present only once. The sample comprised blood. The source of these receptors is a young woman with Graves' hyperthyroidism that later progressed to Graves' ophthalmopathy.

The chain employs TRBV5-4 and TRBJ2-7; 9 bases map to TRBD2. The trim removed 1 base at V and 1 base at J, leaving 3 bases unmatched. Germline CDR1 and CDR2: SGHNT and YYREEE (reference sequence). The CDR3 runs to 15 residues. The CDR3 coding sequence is TGTGCCAGCAGCTTGTCTAGCGGGATTTCCTACGAGCAGTACTTC. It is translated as CASSLSSGISYEQYF.

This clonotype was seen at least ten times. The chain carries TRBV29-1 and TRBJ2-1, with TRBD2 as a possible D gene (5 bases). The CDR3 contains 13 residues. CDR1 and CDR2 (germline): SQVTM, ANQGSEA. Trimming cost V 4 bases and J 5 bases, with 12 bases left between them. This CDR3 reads CSVATRDNNEQFF. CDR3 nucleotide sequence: TGCAGCGTTGCCACTAGGGATAACAATGAGCAGTTCTTC.

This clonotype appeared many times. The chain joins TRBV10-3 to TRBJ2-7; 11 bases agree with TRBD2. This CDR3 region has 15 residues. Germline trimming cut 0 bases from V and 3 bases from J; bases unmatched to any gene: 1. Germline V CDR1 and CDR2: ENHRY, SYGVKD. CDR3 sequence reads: CAISESTSGSYEQYF. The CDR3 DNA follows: TGTGCCATCAGTGAGTCCACTAGCGGGAGCTACGAGCAGTACTTC.

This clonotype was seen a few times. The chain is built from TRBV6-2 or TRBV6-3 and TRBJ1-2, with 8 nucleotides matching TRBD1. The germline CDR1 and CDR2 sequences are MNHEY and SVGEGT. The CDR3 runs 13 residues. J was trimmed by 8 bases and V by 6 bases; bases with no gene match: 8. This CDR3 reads CASSYPYRGGYTF. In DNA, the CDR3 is TGTGCCAGCAGCTATCCCTACAGGGGGGGCTACACCTTC.

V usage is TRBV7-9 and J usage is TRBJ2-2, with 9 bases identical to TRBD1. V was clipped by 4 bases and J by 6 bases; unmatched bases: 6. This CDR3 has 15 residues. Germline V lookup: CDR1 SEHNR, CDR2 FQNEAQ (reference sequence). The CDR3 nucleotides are TGTGCCAGCAGCTCCGGGACAGGGAGAGCCGGGGAGCTGTTTTTT. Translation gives CASSSGTGRAGELFF.

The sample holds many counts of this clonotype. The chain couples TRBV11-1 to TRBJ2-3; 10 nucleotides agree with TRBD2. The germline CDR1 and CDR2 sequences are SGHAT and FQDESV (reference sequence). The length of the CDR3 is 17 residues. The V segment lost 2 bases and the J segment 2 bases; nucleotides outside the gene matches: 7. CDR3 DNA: TGTGCCAGCAGCTTAAGTTTACTAGCGGGAATCACAGATACGCAGTATTTT. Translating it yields CASSLSLLAGITDTQYF. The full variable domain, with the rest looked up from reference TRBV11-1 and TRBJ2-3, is EAEVAQSPRYKITEKSQAVAFWCDPISGHATLYWYRQILGQGPELLVQFQDESVVDDSQLPKDRFSAERLKGVDSTLKIQPAELGDSAMYLCASSLSLLAGITDTQYFGPGTRLTVL.

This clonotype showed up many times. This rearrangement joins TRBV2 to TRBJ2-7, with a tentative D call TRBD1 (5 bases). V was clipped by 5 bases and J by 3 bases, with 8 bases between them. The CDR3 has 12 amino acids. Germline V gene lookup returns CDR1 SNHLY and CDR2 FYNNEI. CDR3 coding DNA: TGTGCCAGCAGTATGGGGCACTACGAGCAGTACTTC. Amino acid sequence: CASSMGHYEQYF.

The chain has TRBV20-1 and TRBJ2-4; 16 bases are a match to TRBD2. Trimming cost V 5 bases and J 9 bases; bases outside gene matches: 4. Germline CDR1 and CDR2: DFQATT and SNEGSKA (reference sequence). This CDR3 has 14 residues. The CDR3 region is CSAGTSGRASIQYF. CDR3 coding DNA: TGCAGTGCTGGGACTAGCGGGAGGGCAAGCATTCAGTACTTC.

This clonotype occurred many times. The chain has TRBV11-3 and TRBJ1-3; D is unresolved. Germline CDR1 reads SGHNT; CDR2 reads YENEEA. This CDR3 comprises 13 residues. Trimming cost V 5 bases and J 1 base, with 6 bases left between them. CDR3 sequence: CASSQLSGNTIYF. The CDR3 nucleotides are TGTGCCAGCAGCCAGCTATCTGGAAACACCATATATTTT.

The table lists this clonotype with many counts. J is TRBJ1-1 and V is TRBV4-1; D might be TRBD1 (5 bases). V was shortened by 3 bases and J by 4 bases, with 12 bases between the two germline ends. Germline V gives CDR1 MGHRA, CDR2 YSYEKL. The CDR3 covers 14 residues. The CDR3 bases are TGCGCCAGCAGCCACCGACAGACTGCCACTGAAGCTTTCTTT. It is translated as CASSHRQTATEAFF.

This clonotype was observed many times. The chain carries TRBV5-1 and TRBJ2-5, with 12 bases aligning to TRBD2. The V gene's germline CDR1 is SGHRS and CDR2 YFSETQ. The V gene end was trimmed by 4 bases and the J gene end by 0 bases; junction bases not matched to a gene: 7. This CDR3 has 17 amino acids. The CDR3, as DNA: TGCGCCAGCAGCCCTCTCCTAGCGGGGGGGTACCAAGAGACCCAGTACTTC. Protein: CASSPLLAGGYQETQYF.

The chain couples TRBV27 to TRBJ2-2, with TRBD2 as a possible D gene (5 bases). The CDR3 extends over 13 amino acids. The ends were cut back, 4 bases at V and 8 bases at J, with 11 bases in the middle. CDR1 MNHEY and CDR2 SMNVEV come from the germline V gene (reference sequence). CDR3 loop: CASSSRGLGELFF. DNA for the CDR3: TGTGCCAGCAGTTCCCGGGGTCTAGGGGAGCTGTTTTTT.

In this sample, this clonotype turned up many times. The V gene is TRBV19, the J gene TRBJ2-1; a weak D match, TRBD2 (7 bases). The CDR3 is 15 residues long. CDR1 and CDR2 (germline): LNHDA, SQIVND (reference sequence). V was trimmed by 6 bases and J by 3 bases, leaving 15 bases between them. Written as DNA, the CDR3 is TGTGCCAGTAGCCTCTGGGGAGGGGGCTACAATGAGCAGTTCTTC. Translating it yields CASSLWGGGYNEQFF.

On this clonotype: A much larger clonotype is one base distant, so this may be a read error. The CDR3 DNA sequence: TGTGCCAGCAGTTCCCGGGGAGTGGGAGACACAGATACGCAGTATTTT. It codes for CASSSRGVGDTDTQYF. The gene calls are TRBV6-5 and TRBJ2-3; the D gene is possibly TRBD2 (5 bases). The V and J ends lost 4 bases and 2 bases respectively, with 16 bases between them. The germline V gene has CDR1 MNHEY and CDR2 SVGAGI. The CDR3 extends over 16 amino acids.

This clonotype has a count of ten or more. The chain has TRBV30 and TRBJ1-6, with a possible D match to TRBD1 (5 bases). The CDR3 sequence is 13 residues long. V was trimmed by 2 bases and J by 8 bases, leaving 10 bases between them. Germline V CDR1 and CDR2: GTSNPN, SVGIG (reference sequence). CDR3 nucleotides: TGTGCCTGGAGTCGGGGGAGGGATTCACCCCTCCACTTT. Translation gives CAWSRGRDSPLHF.

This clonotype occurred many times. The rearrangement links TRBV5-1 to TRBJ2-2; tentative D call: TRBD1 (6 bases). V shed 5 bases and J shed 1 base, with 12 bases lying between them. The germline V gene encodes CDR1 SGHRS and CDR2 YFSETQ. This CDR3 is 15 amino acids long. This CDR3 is CASSSQTGNTGELFF. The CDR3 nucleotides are TGCGCCAGCAGTTCCCAGACAGGGAACACCGGGGAGCTGTTTTTT.

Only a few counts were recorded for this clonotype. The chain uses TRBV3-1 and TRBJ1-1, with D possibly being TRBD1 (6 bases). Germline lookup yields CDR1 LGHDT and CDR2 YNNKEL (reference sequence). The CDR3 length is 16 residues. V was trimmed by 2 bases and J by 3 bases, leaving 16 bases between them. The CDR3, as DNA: TGTGCCAGCAGCCAACCAGGACAGCTGCCCCACACTGAAGCTTTCTTT. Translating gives CASSQPGQLPHTEAFF.

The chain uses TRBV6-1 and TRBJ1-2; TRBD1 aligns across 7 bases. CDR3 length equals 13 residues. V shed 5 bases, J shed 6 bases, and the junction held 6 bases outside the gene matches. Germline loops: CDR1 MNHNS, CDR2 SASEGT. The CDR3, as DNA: TGTGCCAGCAGTAAGGGACAGTTGGATGGCTACACCTTC. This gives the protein CASSKGQLDGYTF.